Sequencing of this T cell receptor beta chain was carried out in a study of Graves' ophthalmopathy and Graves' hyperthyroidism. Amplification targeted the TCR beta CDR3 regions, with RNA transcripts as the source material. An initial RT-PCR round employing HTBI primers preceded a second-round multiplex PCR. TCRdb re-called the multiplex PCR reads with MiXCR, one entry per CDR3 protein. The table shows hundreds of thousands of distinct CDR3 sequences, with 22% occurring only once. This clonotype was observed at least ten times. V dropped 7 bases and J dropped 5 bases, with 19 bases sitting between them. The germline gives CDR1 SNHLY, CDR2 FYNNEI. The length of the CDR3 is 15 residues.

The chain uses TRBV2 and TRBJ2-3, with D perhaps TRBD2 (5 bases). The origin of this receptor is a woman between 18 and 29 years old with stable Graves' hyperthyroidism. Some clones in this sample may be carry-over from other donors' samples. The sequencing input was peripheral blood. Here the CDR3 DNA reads TGTGCCAGCACCCCCGGACTGGGCAGCGGAGATACGCAGTATTTT. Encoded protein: CASTPGLGSGDTQYF.